This T cell receptor beta chain stems from a study of blood T cell repertoires in COVID-19. Whole-study context: Some COVID-19 samples were acute and others convalescent; all came from the United States, Italy and Spain. PBMCs, B-cell-depleted T cells, or T cells provided the cDNA or gDNA that made up the material.

Germline V gene lookup returns CDR1 LGHDT and CDR2 YNNKEL (reference sequence). V dropped 3 bases and J dropped 7 bases, with 16 bases sitting between them. This CDR3 region has 14 residues. Per the original methods: Nucleated cell number was recorded as an estimate derived from reference gene primer amplification. Using immunoSEQ multiplex PCR, the repertoire was profiled, and TCRdb retains in-frame clones only, with some absent. From that table come the V and J calls and clone size; the DNA was used to work out D and trimming. Seen here are approximately 90,000 clones, roughly 80% observed once, and the top ten hold about 4.5%.

V usage is TRBV3-1 (or the pseudogene TRBV3-2) and J usage is TRBJ2-7; tentatively, D is TRBD1 (5 bases). The sequenced material came from peripheral blood. The sequence came from a man aged 55 to 70 with acute or convalescent COVID-19. The CDR3 nucleotides are TGTGCCAGCAGCCAGAGAAAGCCCACAGGTGAGCAGTACTTC. It specifies CASSQRKPTGEQYF.